The present TCR beta chain was sequenced within a study of OX40 agonist ivuxolimab in advanced cancers. V was shortened by 8 bases and J by 1 base, with 11 bases between the two germline ends. The CDR3 covers 13 residues. Germline CDR1 is MNHEY and CDR2 is SMNVEV (reference sequence). TCRdb keeps only in-frame clones here, not all; method: immunoSEQ multiplex PCR. The data show 65,000 to 75,000 clones, over 65% seen once. The sequence derives from an adult with an advanced solid tumor such as melanoma, head and neck, liver or kidney cancer. Sequences were derived from CD4+ or CD8+ T cells sorted from blood, sampled in a trial of the OX40 agonist ivuxolimab. The chain is built from TRBV27 and TRBJ1-1; tentatively, D is TRBD1 (5 bases). The CDR3 DNA reads TGTGCCAGCCGGGACCTATGGAACACTGAAGCTTTCTTT. It encodes CASRDLWNTEAFF.